This is a list of T cell receptor beta chains from one sample in a study of blood T cells in healthy people across ages. TCRdb called the 5' RACE reads again in MiXCR, with one record for every CDR3 protein. The sample yields 720,000 or so distinct CDR3 sequences, around two fifths seen once. The specimen sequenced was blood. Receptors originate from a man older than 75 in good health. Both conserved end residues are part of each CDR3. Size is stated for part of the rows, as once, few or many counts, or as a class when the clone is expanded.

>TRBJ2-5|few|TRBV28
CASSRPTGNQETQYF
>TRBJ2-7|NA|TRBV13
CASSLRRSSSYEQYF
>TRBJ2-7|NA|TRBV7-9
CASSLIFHEQYF
>TRBJ2-5|NA|TRBV6-2/TRBV6-3
CASGASGLKTQYF
>TRBJ2-6|few|TRBV7-2
CASSLAGAGSGANVLTF
>TRBJ2-2|few|TRBV12-3/TRBV12-4
CATSRGTGELFF
>TRBJ2-7|NA|TRBV29-1
CSVESGTVSYEQYF
>TRBJ2-1|NA|TRBV5-1
CASSQGLAGWDEQFF
>TRBJ1-2|NA|TRBV5-1
CASSLAETTARYGYTF
>TRBJ2-1|few|TRBV6-1
CASSAGQVNEQFF
>TRBJ2-6|NA|TRBV7-8
CASSWWTASGANVLTF
>TRBJ1-2|NA|TRBV6-2/TRBV6-3
CASSYTQAGNDYGYTF
>TRBJ2-3|NA|TRBV6-1
CASDTTGQGTDTQYF
>TRBJ1-6|NA|TRBV20-1
CSAPRGGRNSPLHF
>NA|NA|TRBV7-3
CASSSAPGLNNEQYF
>TRBJ2-2|NA|TRBV6-2/TRBV6-3
CASSYSGRRSNTGELFF
>TRBJ2-3|NA|TRBV9
CASSVRGQGTDTQYF
>TRBJ1-1|NA|TRBV2
CASSEALRGGEAFF
>TRBJ1-1|NA|TRBV6-5
CASSYRRRGNTEAFF
>TRBJ2-1|NA|TRBV2
CASRGHAQETQFF
>NA|NA|TRBV5-1
CASRPSRDYEQYF
>TRBJ2-1|few|TRBV4-3
CASSQVGAGEEQFF
>TRBJ2-5|NA|TRBV29-1
CSVVSGARETQYF
>TRBJ2-1|NA|TRBV7-9
CASSFLFHEQFF
>TRBJ1-2|NA|TRBV4-1
CASSQDPAGGNYGYTF
>TRBJ2-1|NA|TRBV7-6
CASSPRAGTDNEQFF
>TRBJ2-5|once|TRBV15
CATSVTRQNQETQYF
>TRBJ1-2|few|TRBV7-2
CASSPRQGAWSGYTF
>TRBJ1-3|few|TRBV7-9
CASGFGTDFGNTIYF
>TRBJ1-5|NA|TRBV4-3
CASSLNLGVPNQPQHF
>TRBJ2-2|few|TRBV7-9
CASSQREGGTGELFF
>TRBJ2-5|NA|TRBV20-1
CSAMATGRGGYQETQYF
>TRBJ1-4|NA|TRBV18
CASSRDREVTNEKLFF
>TRBJ2-1|NA|TRBV11-3
CASSFTSGEQFF
>TRBJ2-3|NA|TRBV20-1
CSARPTGQIKISADTQYF
>TRBJ2-7|NA|TRBV6-1
CASSEARTGETYEQYF
>TRBJ2-3|once|TRBV7-8
CASSLWGSGPRTDTQYF
>TRBJ1-5|NA|TRBV20-1
CSAPGTGGAGPQHF
>NA|few|TRBV7-2
CASSQPPFRVSYEQYF
>TRBJ2-5|NA|TRBV10-1
CASSESRPSKETQYF